In this sample, the clone carrying this T cell receptor beta chain turned up many times. The entry originates in a study of human T cells and chemical hapten exposure. Described time point: patch test 2, 6 weeks after DPC sensitization. The treatment here: therapeutic diphenylcyclopropenone sensitization with weekly scalp DPC. V lost 1 base to trimming and J lost 0 bases, with 25 bases between them. CDR3 length: 20 residues. Germline CDR1 LGHDT, CDR2 YNNKEL (reference sequence). Unique molecular identifiers were attached to individual cDNA molecules within the library. TCRdb used MiXCR to reprocess the RACE reads, holding one entry per CDR3 protein. Counted here are about 110,000 distinct CDR3 sequences, 9.2% occurring once; the ten biggest clones make up 2.5% to 3.5%.

This clonotype was obtained from a woman aged 35 to 49 with alopecia areata. Some clones in this sample may be carry-over from other donors' samples. Sequenced material: whole blood, taken in connection with sensitization to the hapten diphenylcyclopropenone (DPC). The rearrangement links TRBV3-1 to TRBJ2-7, with D possibly being TRBD2 (5 bases). The CDR3 bases are TGTGCCAGCAGCCAAGGGTACGGCGTTTGGAGAGGGCCCAGCTCCTACGAGCAGTACTTC. Protein sequence: CASSQGYGVWRGPSSYEQYF.